The rows below give T cell receptor beta chains drawn from one sample of a study of beta chain features in type 1 diabetes. The protocol was immunoSEQ multiplex PCR, while the TCRdb copy is restricted to in-frame clones and leaves out a portion. Here the sample spans around 180,000 clones, around 7.9% being singletons. Specimen: central memory CD4+ T cells from blood. All receptors derive from a man in his late teens or twenties with type 1 diabetes. The CDR3 runs from the conserved cysteine through the conserved F or W. A D gene is named only where the DNA matches it firmly. Not every row has a clone size; where given, it reads once, few, many or a size class.

V	J	size	D	CDR3	DNA
TRBV20-1	TRBJ2-1	.	TRBD2	CRTSGVAEQFF	TGCCGGACTAGCGGGGTGGCTGAGCAGTTCTTC
TRBV18	TRBJ2-1	few	TRBD1	CASSPATGGANNEQFF	TGTGCCAGCTCACCGGCAACAGGGGGCGCCAACAATGAGCAGTTCTTC
TRBV4-3	TRBJ1-4	.	.	CASRSDAGATNEKLFF	TGCGCCAGCAGGTCAGACGCAGGGGCAACTAATGAAAAACTGTTTTTT
TRBV4-3	TRBJ2-5	few	TRBD2	CASSQDWRGGMQETQYF	TGCGCCAGCAGCCAAGATTGGCGGGGGGGGATGCAAGAGACCCAGTACTTC
TRBV11-2	TRBJ2-1	few	.	CASSPARGDYNEQFF	TGTGCCAGCAGCCCGGCCAGGGGCGACTACAATGAGCAGTTCTTC
TRBV18	TRBJ2-1	.	.	CASSRGEHQQFF	TGTGCCAGCTCACGGGGGGAGCATCAGCAGTTCTTC
TRBV29-1	TRBJ1-2	.	.	CSVWTDFGWENYGYTF	TGCAGCGTCTGGACAGATTTTGGGTGGGAGAATTATGGCTACACCTTC
TRBV5-1	TRBJ2-3	once	TRBD2	CASSLQTSGGYGTDTQYF	TGCGCCAGCAGCTTGCAGACTAGCGGGGGGTATGGCACAGATACGCAGTATTTT
TRBV14	TRBJ2-5	few	.	CASSQMGRTTQYF	TGTGCCAGCAGCCAAATGGGCAGAACCACCCAGTACTTC
TRBV30	TRBJ2-1	.	.	CAWSEKRSSYNEQFF	TGTGCCTGGAGTGAAAAGAGGAGCTCCTACAATGAGCAGTTCTTC
TRBV18	TRBJ2-5	.	TRBD1	CASSLTGTRETQYF	TGTGCCAGCTCACTGACAGGGACGAGGGAGACCCAGTACTTC
TRBV11-2	TRBJ2-3	.	.	CASSPQIGTQYF	TGTGCCAGCAGCCCCCAGATTGGTACGCAGTATTTT
TRBV19	TRBJ2-5	.	.	CASSIGTGRETQYF	TGTGCCAGTAGTATCGGTACGGGTCGGGAGACCCAGTACTTC
TRBV5-1	TRBJ2-2	.	TRBD2	CASSGGAGELFF	TGCGCCAGCTCCGGGGGGGCCGGGGAGCTGTTTTTT
TRBV6-6	TRBJ2-1	.	TRBD1	CASSLDRGRNEQFF	TGTGCCAGCAGCTTAGACAGGGGGCGGAATGAGCAGTTCTTC
TRBV29-1	TRBJ2-5	few	.	CSAGGLSLGETQYF	TGCAGCGCTGGGGGACTTTCCTTAGGGGAGACCCAGTACTTC
TRBV7-2	TRBJ1-2	few	TRBD1	CASSLGDRVPRYGYTF	TGTGCCAGCAGCTTAGGGGACAGGGTCCCACGCTATGGCTACACCTTC
TRBV5-4	TRBJ2-7	few	.	CASSLAGKISYEQYF	TGTGCCAGCAGCTTGGCAGGAAAGATCTCCTACGAGCAGTACTTC
TRBV2	TRBJ2-5	.	TRBD2	CASSESSGSRETQYF	TGTGCCAGCAGTGAATCTAGCGGGAGCCGAGAGACCCAGTACTTC
TRBV10-3	TRBJ2-1	few	TRBD1	CAAQGTGNTNEQFF	TGTGCCGCGCAAGGGACAGGGAATACCAATGAGCAGTTCTTC
TRBV4-3	TRBJ1-1	.	.	CASSQDAYGNTEAFF	TGCGCCAGCAGCCAAGATGCGTACGGTAACACTGAAGCTTTCTTT
TRBV10-3	TRBJ2-7	many	TRBD2	CAISESQREAYEQYF	TGTGCCATCAGTGAGTCCCAGCGGGAGGCCTACGAGCAGTACTTC
TRBV2	TRBJ1-2	.	.	CASSAGDGYTF	TGTGCCAGCAGTGCCGGGGATGGCTACACCTTC
TRBV7-2	TRBJ2-6	few	.	CASSWRAWAGANVLTF	TGTGCCAGCAGCTGGCGGGCCTGGGCTGGGGCCAACGTCCTGACTTTC
TRBV11-2	TRBJ2-1	few	TRBD2	CASSLEQGGTSAYNEQFF	TGTGCCAGCAGCTTAGAACAGGGGGGGACTAGCGCCTACAATGAGCAGTTCTTC
TRBV19	TRBJ2-7	.	TRBD1	CASRIGTGYSYEQYF	TGTGCCAGTAGGATCGGGACAGGGTATAGCTACGAGCAGTACTTC
TRBV28	TRBJ2-4	few	.	CASSLGGGAHIQYF	TGTGCCAGCAGTTTAGGAGGGGGGGCCCACATTCAGTACTTC
TRBV7-9	TRBJ1-2	few	.	CASSPMSDMGGYTF	TGTGCCAGCAGCCCGATGTCGGACATGGGGGGCTACACCTTC
TRBV7-2	TRBJ2-7	few	.	CASSNSPSSYEQYF	TGTGCCAGCAGCAACTCCCCGAGCTCCTACGAGCAGTACTTC
TRBV25-1	TRBJ2-1	.	.	CASSESHFSNEQFF	TGTGCCAGCAGTGAATCCCACTTTTCCAATGAGCAGTTCTTC
TRBV11-3	TRBJ2-4	.	.	CASSSQGSDIQYF	TGTGCCAGCAGCTCTCAGGGGTCGGACATTCAGTACTTC
TRBV7-2	TRBJ1-2	.	.	CASSPQGPGGYTF	TGTGCCAGCAGCCCTCAGGGCCCAGGGGGCTACACCTTC
TRBV6-5	TRBJ2-7	.	.	CASSYSFKARHEQYF	TGTGCCAGCAGTTACTCGTTTAAGGCGAGGCACGAGCAGTACTTC
TRBV4-1	TRBJ1-1	few	.	CASSQAGKPEAFF	TGCGCCAGCAGCCAGGCAGGGAAACCTGAAGCTTTCTTT
TRBV4-1	TRBJ1-2	.	TRBD1	CASSQEEQGPPRGYTF	TGCGCCAGCAGCCAAGAAGAACAGGGGCCCCCGAGAGGCTACACCTTC
TRBV6-5	TRBJ1-1	.	.	CASSHPDSEAFF	TGTGCCAGCAGTCACCCGGACAGTGAAGCTTTCTTT
TRBV29-1	TRBJ1-2	few	.	CSVLPMGFDRKYGYTF	TGCAGCGTCCTCCCGATGGGGTTCGACAGGAAATATGGCTACACCTTC
TRBV23-1	TRBJ1-2	.	.	CASSQSGPDNGYTF	TGCGCCAGCAGTCAATCAGGCCCCGACAATGGCTACACCTTC
TRBV7-2	TRBJ2-5	.	.	CASTRAAGRGETQYF	TGTGCCAGCACCCGAGCCGCCGGTCGGGGGGAGACCCAGTACTTC
TRBV4-3	TRBJ2-5	.	.	CASSRRTEETQYF	TGCGCCAGCAGCCGCCGGACAGAAGAGACCCAGTACTTC
TRBV28	TRBJ2-6	.	.	CAWSRGRSGANVLTF	TGTGCCTGGAGTAGGGGCCGGTCTGGGGCCAACGTCCTGACTTTC
TRBV27	TRBJ2-3	.	.	CASSAGLRNTDTQYF	TGTGCCAGCAGCGCGGGACTCCGTAACACAGATACGCAGTATTTT
TRBV9	TRBJ2-3	few	.	CASSVGARTDTQYF	TGTGCCAGCAGCGTGGGGGCACGGACAGATACGCAGTATTTT
TRBV2	TRBJ2-6	few	.	CASSKTVAGANVLTF	TGTGCCAGCAGTAAGACAGTGGCTGGGGCCAACGTCCTGACTTTC
TRBV6-5	TRBJ1-2	few	TRBD1	CATRQGTYGYTF	TGTGCCACACGACAGGGTACCTATGGCTACACCTTC
TRBV30	TRBJ2-3	.	.	CAWTEGGVAADTQYF	TGTGCCTGGACCGAGGGCGGGGTGGCGGCAGATACGCAGTATTTT
TRBV6-1	TRBJ2-1	few	.	CASGQQGNEQFF	TGTGCCAGCGGGCAACAGGGCAATGAGCAGTTCTTC
TRBV6-5	TRBJ1-4	.	.	CASSITGYNIKLFF	TGTGCCAGCAGCATTACAGGGTACAACATAAAACTGTTTTTT
TRBV7-2	TRBJ2-2	.	TRBD2	CASTITSAGELFF	TGTGCCAGCACCATTACTAGCGCAGGGGAGCTGTTTTTT
TRBV7-2	TRBJ1-6	.	TRBD1	CASRTGTDDLPLHF	TGTGCCAGCAGAACGGGGACAGATGATTTGCCCCTCCACTTT
TRBV6-6	TRBJ2-2	few	TRBD1	CASSPPDRSLFF	TGTGCCAGCAGTCCTCCGGACAGGTCGCTGTTTTTT
TRBV7-2	TRBJ2-3	few	.	CASSLDYLSTDTQYF	TGTGCCAGCAGCTTAGACTACCTAAGCACAGATACGCAGTATTTT